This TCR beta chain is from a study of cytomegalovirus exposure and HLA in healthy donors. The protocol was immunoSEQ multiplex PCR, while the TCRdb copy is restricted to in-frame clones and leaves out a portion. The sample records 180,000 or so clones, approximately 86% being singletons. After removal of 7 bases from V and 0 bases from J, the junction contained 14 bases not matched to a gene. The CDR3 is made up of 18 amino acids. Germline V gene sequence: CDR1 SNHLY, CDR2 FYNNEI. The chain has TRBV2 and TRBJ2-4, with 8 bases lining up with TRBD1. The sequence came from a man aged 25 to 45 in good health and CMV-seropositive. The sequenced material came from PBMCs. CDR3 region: CASKGETGDFIAKNIQYF. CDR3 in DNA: TGTGCCAGCAAGGGGGAGACAGGGGATTTTATAGCCAAAAACATTCAGTACTTC.